The clone carrying this T cell receptor beta chain appeared many times. Its antigen is still unknown. Sample time point: newly diagnosed GD, antithyroid drugs for less than 3 months. Extracted PBMC RNA gave rise to the TCR library. Peripheral blood, about 10 milliliters per patient, was collected in EDTA tubes. This CDR3 is 15 amino acids long. Germline-derived CDR1 and CDR2 are MDHEN and SYDVKM. Losses at the gene ends were 6 bases for V and 2 bases for J; bases not matched to a gene: 7. This specimen comes from a study of regulatory T cells in long-lasting Graves disease. Study-wide findings and caveats: Newly diagnosed Graves' patients exceeded persistent ones in TCR diversity.

Arm-PCR of CDR3 regions with iRepertoire HTBI primers generated TCR beta libraries. TCRdb called the multiplex PCR reads again in MiXCR, with one record for every CDR3 protein. Among about 320,000 distinct CDR3 sequences, 15% to 20% were seen once, and the ten largest hold about 39%. The source of this sequence is a female donor with Graves disease. Specimen: peripheral blood mononuclear cells (PBMCs), collected at new diagnosis, from a patient treated with antithyroid drugs. The chain uses TRBV28 and TRBJ2-7; 10 nucleotides match TRBD2. The CDR3 DNA sequence: TGTGCCAGCAGCGGACCTCTAGCGGGAGCCTACGAGCAGTACTTC. Translated: CASSGPLAGAYEQYF.